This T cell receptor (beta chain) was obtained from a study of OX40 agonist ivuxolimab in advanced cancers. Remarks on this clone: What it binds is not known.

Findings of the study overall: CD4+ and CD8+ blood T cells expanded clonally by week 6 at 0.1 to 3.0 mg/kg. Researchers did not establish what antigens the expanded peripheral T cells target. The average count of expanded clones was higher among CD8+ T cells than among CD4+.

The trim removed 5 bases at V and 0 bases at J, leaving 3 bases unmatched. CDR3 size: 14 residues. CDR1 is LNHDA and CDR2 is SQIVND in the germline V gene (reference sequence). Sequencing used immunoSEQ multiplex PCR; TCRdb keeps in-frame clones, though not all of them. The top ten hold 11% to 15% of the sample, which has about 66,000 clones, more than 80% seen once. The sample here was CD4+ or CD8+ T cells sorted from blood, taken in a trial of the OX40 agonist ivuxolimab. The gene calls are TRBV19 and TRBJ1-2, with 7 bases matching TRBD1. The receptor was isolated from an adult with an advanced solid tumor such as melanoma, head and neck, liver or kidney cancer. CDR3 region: CASSWDRANYGYTF. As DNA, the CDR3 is TGTGCCAGTAGTTGGGACAGAGCTAACTATGGCTACACCTTC.